This is a list of T cell receptor beta chains from one sample in a study of read filtering for tumor transcriptome and immune sequencing. One entry per CDR3 protein, called by TCRdb with MiXCR from the reads. Here the sample spans around 130,000 distinct CDR3 sequences, around 13% being singletons. Sequencing input: a population of CD138-negative cells sorted from bone marrow. All receptors come from a donor aged 40 or over with multiple myeloma. Both conserved end residues are part of each CDR3. Fields, in order: J gene, D gene, V gene, clone size, CDR3 protein, CDR3 DNA. D genes are given only for firm matches. Clone size is not always given. Where it is, it says once, few, many or a class for expanded clones.

>TRBJ1-1|-|TRBV27|many
CAFRPTLNTEAFF
TGTGCCTTCCGGCCCACGTTGAACACTGAAGCTTTCTTT
>TRBJ1-5|TRBD1|TRBV12-3/TRBV12-4|many
CASSLGQGGQPQHF
TGTGCCAGCAGCTTAGGACAGGGAGGACAGCCCCAGCATTTT
>TRBJ2-7|-|TRBV6-5|many
CASSRGIQTGEQYF
TGTGCCAGCAGCCGAGGGATACAGACTGGTGAGCAGTACTTC
>TRBJ2-1|TRBD2|TRBV7-8|many
CASSSTSGGYNEQFF
TGTGCCAGCAGCTCAACTAGCGGAGGCTACAATGAGCAGTTCTTC
>TRBJ2-1|TRBD2|TRBV7-9|many
CASSPWTSGKAANEQFF
TGTGCCAGCAGCCCATGGACTAGCGGGAAAGCCGCCAATGAGCAGTTCTTC
>TRBJ2-7|-|TRBV5-1|many
CASSRAEGEQYF
TGCGCCAGCAGCCGGGCCGAGGGAGAGCAGTACTTC
>TRBJ2-7|TRBD1|TRBV10-3|-
CAISGDRGPYEQYF
TGTGCCATCAGTGGGGACAGGGGGCCCTACGAGCAGTACTTC
>TRBJ2-3|-|TRBV24-1|many
CATSDRGREEVTDTQYF
TGTGCCACCAGTGACCGGGGGAGAGAGGAGGTCACAGATACGCAGTATTTT
>TRBJ2-7|TRBD1|TRBV29-1|many
CSATQGAYEQYF
TGCAGCGCCACACAGGGGGCATACGAGCAGTACTTC
>TRBJ2-7|-|TRBV5-1|-
CASSLEGSEQYF
TGCGCCAGCAGCCTTGAGGGGAGCGAGCAGTACTTC
>TRBJ2-1|TRBD2|TRBV10-3|-
CAIGGSNLEERSF
TGTGCCATTGGCGGGAGCAACCTGGAGGAGCGGTCCTTC
>TRBJ1-2|-|TRBV6-5|many
CATYQDPILDNYGYTF
TGTGCCACTTACCAGGACCCGATTTTGGATAACTATGGCTACACCTTC
>TRBJ2-1|-|TRBV20-1|many
CSARSPGLAGYEQFF
TGCAGTGCTAGATCCCCCGGGCTAGCTGGGTATGAGCAGTTCTTC
>TRBJ2-5|-|TRBV20-1|many
CSAGRRGETQYF
TGCAGTGCTGGTAGAAGGGGAGAGACCCAGTACTTC
>TRBJ2-7|-|TRBV6-2/TRBV6-3|many
CASSYSALARGLQSYEQYF
TGTGCCAGCAGTTACTCAGCGCTCGCCCGGGGACTGCAATCCTACGAGCAGTACTTC
>TRBJ2-6|-|TRBV7-6|many
CASSLATDSSGANVLTF
TGTGCCAGCAGCTTGGCGACGGATAGCTCTGGGGCCAACGTCCTGACTTTC
>TRBJ2-7|TRBD1|TRBV20-1|-
CNARVPVLGGNEQYF
TGCAATGCTAGAGTCCCGGTCCTAGGGGGCAATGAGCAGTACTTC
>TRBJ2-1|-|TRBV20-1|many
CSVPSANEQFF
TGCAGTGTCCCTAGCGCCAATGAGCAGTTCTTC
>TRBJ2-5|TRBD1|TRBV7-9|many
CASSSDREETQYF
TGTGCCAGCAGCTCGGACAGGGAAGAGACCCAGTACTTC
>TRBJ1-2|TRBD1|TRBV20-1|many
CSARGQAATNYGYTF
TGCAGTGCGCGAGGACAGGCCGCAACTAACTATGGCTACACCTTC
>TRBJ2-6|-|TRBV29-1|many
CSVSVSGANVLTF
TGCAGCGTGTCAGTCTCTGGGGCCAACGTCCTGACTTTC
>TRBJ2-1|TRBD1|TRBV11-2|many
CASSLVGQEGYNEQFF
TGTGCCAGCAGCTTAGTAGGACAGGAAGGATACAATGAGCAGTTCTTC
>TRBJ2-3|-|TRBV4-3|-
CASSQESSRTDTRYF
TGCGCCAGCAGCCAAGAAAGTAGTAGGACAGATACGCGGTATTTT
>TRBJ2-4|TRBD1|TRBV7-3|many
CASSTGGPKNIQYF
TGTGCCAGCAGTACAGGGGGGCCCAAAAACATTCAGTACTTC
>TRBJ1-1|-|TRBV6-6|many
CASRVGGDSEAFF
TGTGCCAGCAGAGTCGGGGGGGACTCTGAAGCTTTCTTT
>TRBJ1-6|-|TRBV12-3/TRBV12-4|many
CASSWDADSPLHF
TGTGCCAGCAGTTGGGACGCTGATTCACCCCTCCACTTT
>TRBJ1-6|-|TRBV20-1|many
CSARGDGVVDSPLHF
TGCAGTGCTAGAGGCGACGGGGTAGTAGATTCACCCCTCCACTTT
>TRBJ2-6|TRBD1|TRBV7-2|few
CASSLSTGWALGANVLTF
TGTGCCAGCAGCCTCTCGACAGGGTGGGCCCTGGGGGCCAACGTCCTGACTTTC
>TRBJ2-5|TRBD1|TRBV7-9|many
CASSLTGQQETQYF
TGTGCCAGCAGCTTAACGGGACAGCAAGAGACCCAGTACTTC
>TRBJ1-1|-|TRBV12-3/TRBV12-4|many
CASSLQNTNTEAFF
TGTGCCAGCAGCCTACAAAACACGAACACTGAAGCTTTCTTT
>TRBJ1-2|TRBD1|TRBV12-3/TRBV12-4|many
CASSLRGRGLANYGYTF
TGTGCCAGCAGTCTCAGGGGGCGGGGGCTCGCTAACTATGGCTACACCTTC
>TRBJ1-1|TRBD1|TRBV5-1|few
CASSLTTGGDEAFF
TGCGCCAGCAGCTTGACGACAGGGGGGGATGAAGCTTTCTTT
>TRBJ2-1|TRBD2|TRBV11-3|many
CAKRECNEQFF
TGTGCCAAGCGGGAGTGTAATGAGCAGTTCTTC
>TRBJ1-1|-|TRBV2|many
CASSSRGGTEAFF
TGTGCCAGCAGCTCCAGGGGTGGCACTGAAGCTTTCTTT
>TRBJ2-7|TRBD1|TRBV27|many
CASSFTGGNYEQYF
TGTGCCAGCAGTTTCACAGGGGGCAACTACGAGCAGTACTTC
>TRBJ2-7|-|TRBV4-1|-
CASSQGKQSSYEQYF
TGCGCCAGCAGCCAAGGAAAACAGAGCTCCTACGAGCAGTACTTC
>TRBJ2-1|TRBD2|TRBV19|many
CASQPGGNYNEQFF
TGTGCCAGTCAACCGGGAGGAAACTACAATGAGCAGTTCTTC
>TRBJ2-1|TRBD1|TRBV7-9|-
CACSLRTGVSDDEQFF
TGTGCCTGCAGCTTACGGACAGGAGTTTCGGACGATGAGCAGTTCTTC
>TRBJ2-6|-|TRBV19|-
CASSIRHTGANVLTF
TGTGCCAGTAGTATCCGCCATACTGGGGCCAACGTCCTGACTTTC
>TRBJ1-3|-|TRBV5-6|few
CASSLDRTTGNTIYF
TGTGCCAGCAGCTTGGACCGGACAACTGGAAACACCATATATTTT
>TRBJ1-2|-|TRBV10-3|many
CAISGEEPGYTF
TGTGCCATCAGTGGTGAGGAACCCGGCTACACCTTC
>TRBJ1-2|-|TRBV20-1|many
CSARDLNSHNGYTF
TGCAGTGCTAGAGATCTGAACAGTCACAATGGCTACACCTTC
>TRBJ2-1|-|TRBV10-3|-
CAISESRSKDEQFF
TGTGCCATCAGTGAGTCCAGGAGTAAGGATGAGCAGTTCTTC
>TRBJ1-1|-|TRBV7-2|many
CASSPSLRGNTEAFF
TGTGCCAGCAGCCCCAGCCTAAGGGGAAACACTGAAGCTTTCTTT
>TRBJ2-7|TRBD1|TRBV19|many
CASRVRDSYYEQYF
TGTGCCAGTAGGGTCAGGGACAGTTACTACGAGCAGTACTTC
>TRBJ2-2|-|TRBV27|many
CASSLDRTGGNTGELFF
TGTGCCAGCAGTTTAGACAGGACCGGGGGGAACACCGGGGAGCTGTTTTTT
>TRBJ2-1|-|TRBV5-1|many
CASSLELAGSSYNEQFF
TGCGCCAGCAGCTTGGAGTTGGCGGGGAGCTCCTACAATGAGCAGTTCTTC
>TRBJ2-7|-|TRBV7-9|-
CASSQDTSYELYF
TGTGCCAGCAGCCAGGACACTTCCTACGAGCTGTACTTC
>TRBJ1-1|-|TRBV29-1|many
CSVEELGRQSAFF
TGCAGCGTTGAAGAATTAGGACGCCAGAGTGCTTTCTTT
>TRBJ2-2|TRBD1|TRBV29-1|-
CSVGTGGFTGELFF
TGCAGCGTTGGGACAGGGGGGTTTACCGGGGAGCTGTTTTTT
>TRBJ2-7|-|TRBV4-1|-
CASSQDPLYEQYF
TGCGCCAGCAGCCAAGATCCCCTGTACGAGCAGTACTTC
>TRBJ2-7|TRBD1|TRBV19|many
CASSSGQGVYEQYF
TGTGCCAGCAGTTCTGGTCAGGGGGTCTACGAGCAGTACTTC
>TRBJ2-1|-|TRBV27|many
CASSFKGTTSYNGQFF
TGTGCCAGCAGTTTTAAAGGGACGACCTCCTACAATGGGCAGTTCTTC
>TRBJ1-3|-|TRBV11-2|few
CASSPELGTHTIYF
TGTGCCAGCAGTCCTGAACTAGGGACGCACACCATATATTTT
>TRBJ1-1|-|TRBV12-3/TRBV12-4|many
CASTTTLNTEAFF
TGTGCCAGCACTACGACCCTGAACACTGAAGCTTTCTTT
>TRBJ2-5|TRBD2|TRBV7-9|many
CASSLGLAGGAETQYF
TGTGCCAGCAGCTTGGGACTAGCGGGAGGGGCAGAGACCCAGTACTTC